This T cell receptor beta chain came from a study of T cell responses to AZD1222 COVID-19 vaccine. Clones were read by immunoSEQ multiplex PCR, and TCRdb kept only the in-frame ones, dropping some. In the table there are approximately 170,000 clones, approximately 92% of which are singletons. This clone was seen once. The source material was peripheral blood, sampled on day 0 of AZD1222 vaccination. This clonotype was sampled from an adult in good health.

CDR3 sequence (DNA): TGTGCCAGCAGCAAACAGGGGGCGGGGGATCAGCCCCAGCATTTT. Amino acid sequence: CASSKQGAGDQPQHF. The rearrangement joins TRBV5-4 to TRBJ1-5, with 9 bases aligning to TRBD1. This CDR3 comprises 15 residues. J was trimmed by 5 bases and V by 4 bases; bases with no gene match: 7. Germline V CDR1 and CDR2: SGHNT, YYREEE (reference sequence).